The rows below give T cell receptor beta chains drawn from one sample of a study of cytomegalovirus exposure and HLA in healthy donors. Clones were read by immunoSEQ multiplex PCR, and TCRdb kept only the in-frame ones, dropping some. Here the sample spans about 120,000 clones, around nine tenths being singletons. The sequencing sample was made of PBMCs. The receptor set was obtained from a woman under 30 in good health and CMV-seropositive. Each CDR3 is given with its conserved first and last residue. Fields, in order: V gene, clone size, J gene, D gene, CDR3 DNA, CDR3 protein. A D gene is named only where the DNA matches it firmly. Expanded clones are given a class, and other clones once, few, many or no size at all.

>TRBV7-9|-|TRBJ1-4|TRBD1
TGTGCCAGCAGCTTGACAGGGGGGACTAATGAAAAACTGTTTTTT
CASSLTGGTNEKLFF
>TRBV9|-|TRBJ2-7|TRBD1
TGTGCCAGCAGCGCCGGAGGGACAGGGGCCTACGAGCAGTACTTC
CASSAGGTGAYEQYF
>TRBV7-8|-|TRBJ2-2|TRBD1
TGTGCCAGCAGCTTAAAGGGACAGACCACGAAGAACACCGGGGAGCTGTTTTTT
CASSLKGQTTKNTGELFF
>TRBV2|-|TRBJ2-5|-
TGTGCCAGCAGTGATAGTGGCAGGCAAGAGACCCAGTACTTC
CASSDSGRQETQYF
>TRBV5-4|-|TRBJ2-7|TRBD2
TGTGCCAGCAGCTTGGAAGGGGCGGGGGGGGAAGCCTACGAGCAGTACTTC
CASSLEGAGGEAYEQYF
>TRBV13|-|TRBJ2-2|-
TGTGCCAGCAGCTCCCCGGGGTTGAGCACCGGGGAGCTGTTTTTT
CASSSPGLSTGELFF
>TRBV5-8|once|TRBJ2-7|TRBD1
TGTGCCAGCAGCCTGACCGCCGGGACAGGGGACTACGAGCAGTACTTC
CASSLTAGTGDYEQYF
>TRBV29-1|-|TRBJ1-1|TRBD1
TGCAGCGTTGTTAAACAGGGGACTGAAGCTTTCTTT
CSVVKQGTEAFF
>TRBV27|once|TRBJ2-1|TRBD2
TGTGCCAGCAGTTTATTCATAGCGGGGGGGCCGGTTGAGCAGTTCTTC
CASSLFIAGGPVEQFF
>TRBV9|once|TRBJ1-5|-
TGTGCCAGCAGCGAAGGAGGGACGCATCAGCCCCAGCATTTT
CASSEGGTHQPQHF
>TRBV7-9|-|TRBJ2-3|TRBD2
TGTGCCAGCAGCTTAGCCATAGCGGGGCTCACAGATACGCAGTATTTT
CASSLAIAGLTDTQYF
>TRBV14|-|TRBJ2-7|TRBD1
TGTGCCAGCAGCCAAGCCCCGGGACAGTTCTACGAGCAGTACTTC
CASSQAPGQFYEQYF
>TRBV11-2|-|TRBJ2-7|TRBD2
TGTGCCAGCAGTTCGGGACTAGCGGGTCTACTACGCGAGCAGTACTTC
CASSSGLAGLLREQYF
>TRBV27|-|TRBJ2-1|TRBD1
TGTGCCAGCAGTTTAAGGACAGGTTTGAATGAGCAGTTCTTC
CASSLRTGLNEQFF
>TRBV28|-|TRBJ2-1|TRBD1
TGTGCCAGCAGTGAAGGCAAACAGGGGGTAGGGTACAATGAGCAGTTCTTC
CASSEGKQGVGYNEQFF
>TRBV30|-|TRBJ2-5|-
TGTGCCTGGAGTTGGACATCCCAAGAGACCCAGTACTTC
CAWSWTSQETQYF
>TRBV2|-|TRBJ1-2|-
TGTGCCAGCACCCGGGAGGAACAGAACTATGGCTACACCTTC
CASTREEQNYGYTF
>TRBV19|-|TRBJ2-7|TRBD1
TGTGCCAGTAGTATCGAGACAGGGTCCTACGAGCAGTACTTC
CASSIETGSYEQYF
>TRBV27|-|TRBJ1-4|TRBD1
TGTGCCAGCAGTTTAATGAGGGGGCGGGGACAGGGGGCTACCTCCTCCGAAAAACTGTTTTTT
CASSLMRGRGQGATSSEKLFF